This entry lists 7 T cell receptor beta chains sequenced from one sample in a study of blood T cell repertoires in COVID-19. Measured with immunoSEQ multiplex PCR; TCRdb has only the in-frame clones, and not every one. In the table there are hundreds of thousands of clones, around 91% of which are singletons. The sample taken for sequencing was PBMCs or T cells enriched from blood (not recorded which). These TCRs come from a man in his thirties or forties who had recovered from COVID-19.

This clone was observed a handful of times. The rearrangement joins TRBV7-9 to TRBJ1-1, with D hard to call. V was trimmed by 2 bases and J by 3 bases, leaving 13 bases between them. CDR1 and CDR2 (germline): SEHNR, FQNEAQ (reference sequence). The CDR3 consists of 15 residues. The CDR3 here is CASSLSGGFYTEAFF. The CDR3 nucleotides read TGTGCCAGCAGCTTAAGCGGCGGGTTTTACACTGAAGCTTTCTTT.

The chain carries TRBV18 and TRBJ1-1, with a tentative D call TRBD1 (5 bases). Trimming removed 6 bases from V and 5 bases from J, with 10 bases in between. This CDR3 comprises 12 residues. Per germline, CDR1 KGHSH and CDR2 LQKENI. In DNA, the CDR3 is TGTGCCAGCTCGCTGGAGGGGACTGAAGCTTTCTTT. Translating gives CASSLEGTEAFF.

This chain joins TRBV4-1 and TRBJ1-5; no firm D call. Germline assignment: CDR1 MGHRA and CDR2 YSYEKL. The CDR3 totals 15 residues. Trimming removed 1 base from V and 2 bases from J, with 9 bases in between. CDR3 amino acids: CASSQASAGNQPQHF. The CDR3 DNA reads as TGCGCCAGCAGCCAAGCGAGCGCCGGCAATCAGCCCCAGCATTTT.

CDR3 protein: CASAWEIETDEQYF. The CDR3 coding sequence is TGTGCCAGCGCCTGGGAGATTGAGACTGACGAGCAGTACTTC. The rearrangement joins TRBV2 to TRBJ2-7; D is perhaps TRBD2 (5 bases). Germline CDR1 is SNHLY and CDR2 is FYNNEI. V lost 8 bases and J 5 bases, leaving 19 bases between the germline ends. This CDR3 has 14 amino acids.

The chain carries TRBV28 and TRBJ2-1, with a tentative D call TRBD2 (5 bases). Trimming took 2 bases from V and 6 from J, leaving 17 bases between them. The CDR3 loop spans 16 amino acids. The germline V gene has CDR1 MDHEN and CDR2 SYDVKM. CDR3 nucleotides: TGTGCCAGCAGTTTACTGGCGGGCGAACGCGGCAATGAGCAGTTCTTC. This sequence encodes CASSLLAGERGNEQFF.

This chain joins TRBV2 and TRBJ2-2; possible D gene TRBD2, 6 bases. Trimming pared 7 bases from V and 4 bases from J, leaving 16 bases between. CDR1 and CDR2 (germline): SNHLY, FYNNEI. The length of the CDR3 is 15 residues. In DNA form, the CDR3 reads TGTGCCAGCACGGTGGGTCTCGGGGGCACCGGGGAGCTGTTTTTT. Protein: CASTVGLGGTGELFF.

The chain carries TRBV28 and TRBJ1-5; D is ambiguous. The V and J ends lost 10 bases and 3 bases respectively, with 13 bases between them. Germline values: CDR1 MDHEN, CDR2 SYDVKM. This CDR3 region has 13 residues. The CDR3 is CATQQVDNQPQHF. DNA of the CDR3: TGTGCCACGCAGCAGGTTGACAATCAGCCCCAGCATTTT. The full variable domain, completed using reference TRBV28 and TRBJ1-5, is DVKVTQSSRYLVKRTGEKVFLECVQDMDHENMFWYRQDPGLGLRLIYFSYDVKMKEKGDIPEGYSVSREKKERFSLILESASTNQTSMYLCATQQVDNQPQHFGDGTRLSIL.